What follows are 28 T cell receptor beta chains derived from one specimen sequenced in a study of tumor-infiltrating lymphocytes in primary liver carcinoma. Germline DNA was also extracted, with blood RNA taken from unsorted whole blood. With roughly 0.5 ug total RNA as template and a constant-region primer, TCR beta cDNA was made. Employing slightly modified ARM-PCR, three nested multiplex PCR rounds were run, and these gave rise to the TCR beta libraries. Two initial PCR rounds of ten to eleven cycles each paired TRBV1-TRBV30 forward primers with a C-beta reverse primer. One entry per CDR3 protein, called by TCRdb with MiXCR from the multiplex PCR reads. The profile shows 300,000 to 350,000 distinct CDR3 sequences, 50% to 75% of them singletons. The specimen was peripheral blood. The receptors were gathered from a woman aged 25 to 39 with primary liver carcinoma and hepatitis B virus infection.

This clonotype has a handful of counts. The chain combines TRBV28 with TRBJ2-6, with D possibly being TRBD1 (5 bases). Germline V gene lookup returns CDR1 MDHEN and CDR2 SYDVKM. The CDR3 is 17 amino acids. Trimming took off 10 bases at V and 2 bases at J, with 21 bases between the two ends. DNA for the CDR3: TGTGCCACCTCAACAGGTTTCTGGCCTCCTGGGGCCAACGTCCTGACTTTC. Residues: CATSTGFWPPGANVLTF.

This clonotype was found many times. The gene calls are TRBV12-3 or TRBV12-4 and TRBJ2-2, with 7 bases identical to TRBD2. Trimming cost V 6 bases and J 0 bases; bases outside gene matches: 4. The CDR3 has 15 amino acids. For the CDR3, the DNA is TGTGCCAGCAGCCGCAGCGGGACGAACACCGGGGAGCTGTTTTTT. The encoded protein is CASSRSGTNTGELFF.

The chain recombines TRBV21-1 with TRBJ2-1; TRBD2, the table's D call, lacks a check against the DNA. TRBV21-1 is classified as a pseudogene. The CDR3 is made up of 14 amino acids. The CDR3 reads CASSKGGGGNEQFF. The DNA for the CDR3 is TGTGCCAGCAGCAAGGGGGGAGGTGGGAATGAGCAGTTCTTC.

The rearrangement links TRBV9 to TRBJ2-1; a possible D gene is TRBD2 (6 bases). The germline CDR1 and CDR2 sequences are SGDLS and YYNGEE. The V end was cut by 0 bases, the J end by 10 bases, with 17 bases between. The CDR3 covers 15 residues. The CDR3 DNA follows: TGTGCCAGCAGCGTAGGTACTAGCCCTATGAGCGAGCAGTTCTTC. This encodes CASSVGTSPMSEQFF.

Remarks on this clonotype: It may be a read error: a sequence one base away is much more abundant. The CDR3 here is CSVDRVGSMNEQFF. The CDR3 bases are TGCAGCGTTGATAGAGTAGGGTCTATGAATGAGCAGTTCTTC. The chain links TRBV29-1 to TRBJ2-1; D uncertain. From germline, CDR1 is SQVTM and CDR2 ANQGSEA. This CDR3 is built from 14 residues. V was shortened by 3 bases and J by 7 bases, with 16 bases between the two germline ends.

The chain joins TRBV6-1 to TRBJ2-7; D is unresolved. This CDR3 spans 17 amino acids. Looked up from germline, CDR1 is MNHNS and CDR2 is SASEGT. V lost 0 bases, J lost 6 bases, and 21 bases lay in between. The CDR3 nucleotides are TGTGCCAGCAGTGAAGCGGCCACTGTAACAATTCCCTGCGAGCAGTACTTC. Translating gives CASSEAATVTIPCEQYF.

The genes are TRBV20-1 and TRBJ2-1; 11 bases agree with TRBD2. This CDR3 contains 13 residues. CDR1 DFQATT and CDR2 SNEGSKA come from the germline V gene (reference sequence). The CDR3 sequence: CSRTSGPYNEQFF. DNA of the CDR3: TGCAGCCGGACTAGCGGGCCCTACAATGAGCAGTTCTTC.

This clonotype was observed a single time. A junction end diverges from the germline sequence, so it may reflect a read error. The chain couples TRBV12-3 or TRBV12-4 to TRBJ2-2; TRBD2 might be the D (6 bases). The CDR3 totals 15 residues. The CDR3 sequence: CASITAGSRTRELSF. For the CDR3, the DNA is TGTGCCAGCATTACAGCTGGGTCCCGCACCCGGGAGCTGTCTTTT.

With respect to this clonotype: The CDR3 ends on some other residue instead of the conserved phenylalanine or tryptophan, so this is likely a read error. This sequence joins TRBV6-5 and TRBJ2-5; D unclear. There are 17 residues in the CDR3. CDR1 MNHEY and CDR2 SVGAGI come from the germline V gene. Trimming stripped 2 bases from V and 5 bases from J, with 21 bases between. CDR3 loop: CASSYGVGLLPGETQYY. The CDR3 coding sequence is TGTGCCAGCAGTTACGGCGTAGGGCTCCTACCTGGGGAGACCCAGTACTAC.

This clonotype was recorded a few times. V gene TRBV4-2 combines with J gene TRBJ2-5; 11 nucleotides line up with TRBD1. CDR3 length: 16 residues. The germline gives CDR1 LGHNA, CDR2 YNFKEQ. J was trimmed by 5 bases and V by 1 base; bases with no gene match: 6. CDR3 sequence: CASSQGGQGVVETQYF. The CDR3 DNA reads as TGTGCCAGCAGCCAAGGGGGACAGGGGGTGGTTGAGACCCAGTACTTC.

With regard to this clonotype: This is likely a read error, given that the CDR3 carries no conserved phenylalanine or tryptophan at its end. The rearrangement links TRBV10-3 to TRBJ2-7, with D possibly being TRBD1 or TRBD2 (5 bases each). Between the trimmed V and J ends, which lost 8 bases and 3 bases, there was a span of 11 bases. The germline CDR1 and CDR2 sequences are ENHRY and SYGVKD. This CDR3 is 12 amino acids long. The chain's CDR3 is CAIGTGGYEQYS. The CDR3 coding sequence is TGTGCCATCGGTACAGGAGGCTACGAGCAGTACTCC.

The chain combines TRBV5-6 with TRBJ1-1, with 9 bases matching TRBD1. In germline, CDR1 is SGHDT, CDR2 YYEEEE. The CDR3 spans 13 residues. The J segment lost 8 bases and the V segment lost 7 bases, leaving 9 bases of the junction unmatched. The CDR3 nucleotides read TGTGCCAGCGGCCCAAACAGGGGGCCGGAAGCTTTCTTT. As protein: CASGPNRGPEAFF. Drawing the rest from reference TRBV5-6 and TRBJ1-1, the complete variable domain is DAGVTQSPTHLIKTRGQQVTLRCSPKSGHDTVSWYQQALGQGPQFIFQYYEEEERQRGNFPDRFSGHQFPNYSSELNVNALLLGDSALYLCASGPNRGPEAFFGQGTRLTVV.

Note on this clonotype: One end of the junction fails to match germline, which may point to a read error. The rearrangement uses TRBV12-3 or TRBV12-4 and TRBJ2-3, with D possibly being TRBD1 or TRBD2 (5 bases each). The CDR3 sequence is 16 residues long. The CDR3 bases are TGTCCCAGCAGTCCTGGGACCATCCCCCTCCCTGATACGCAGTATTTT. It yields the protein CPSSPGTIPLPDTQYF.

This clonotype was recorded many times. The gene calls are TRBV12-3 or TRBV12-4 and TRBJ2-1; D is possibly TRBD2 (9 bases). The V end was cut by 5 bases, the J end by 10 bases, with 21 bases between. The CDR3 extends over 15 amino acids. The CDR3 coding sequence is TGTGCCAGCAGTCCCAGGACAGGGAGCGGGAGGGAGCAGTTCTTC. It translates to CASSPRTGSGREQFF.

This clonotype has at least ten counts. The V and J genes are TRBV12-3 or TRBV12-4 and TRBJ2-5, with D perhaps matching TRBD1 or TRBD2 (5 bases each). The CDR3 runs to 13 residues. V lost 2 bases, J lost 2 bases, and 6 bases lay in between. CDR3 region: CASSLWGQETQYF. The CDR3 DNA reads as TGTGCCAGCAGTTTATGGGGGCAAGAGACCCAGTACTTC.

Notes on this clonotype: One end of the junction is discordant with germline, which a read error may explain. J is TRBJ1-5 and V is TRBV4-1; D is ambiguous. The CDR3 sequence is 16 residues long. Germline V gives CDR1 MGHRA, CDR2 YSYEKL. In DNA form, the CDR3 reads TGCGCCAGCAACCAAGCCGGTTCTCAAGGCAATCAGCCCCAGCATTTT. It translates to CASNQAGSQGNQPQHF.

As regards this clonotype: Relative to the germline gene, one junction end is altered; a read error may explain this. The CDR3 reads CTSSPVGLYEQYF. CDR3 sequence (DNA): TGTACCAGCAGCCCCGTCGGGCTTTACGAGCAGTACTTT. This rearrangement joins TRBV11-2 to TRBJ2-7; D is unresolved. CDR1 is SGHAT, CDR2 FQNNGV, per germline. CDR3 length: 13 residues.

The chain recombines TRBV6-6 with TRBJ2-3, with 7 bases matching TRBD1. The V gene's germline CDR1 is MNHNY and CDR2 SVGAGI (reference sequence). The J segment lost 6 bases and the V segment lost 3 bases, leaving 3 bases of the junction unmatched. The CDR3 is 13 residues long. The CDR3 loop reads CASSYTGADTQYF. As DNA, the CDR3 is TGTGCCAGCAGTTATACAGGGGCCGATACGCAGTATTTT.

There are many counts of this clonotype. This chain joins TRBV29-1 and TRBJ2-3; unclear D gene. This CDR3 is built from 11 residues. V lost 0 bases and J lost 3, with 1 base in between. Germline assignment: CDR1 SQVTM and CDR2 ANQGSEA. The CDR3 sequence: CSVEDTDTQYF. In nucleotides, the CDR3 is TGCAGCGTTGAAGATACAGATACGCAGTATTTT.

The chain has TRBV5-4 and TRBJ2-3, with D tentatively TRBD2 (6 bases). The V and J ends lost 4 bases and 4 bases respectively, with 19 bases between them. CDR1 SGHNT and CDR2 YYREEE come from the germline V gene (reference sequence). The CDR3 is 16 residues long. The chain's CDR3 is CASSLGLLEHPDTQYF. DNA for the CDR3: TGTGCCAGCAGCCTGGGACTTTTGGAGCATCCAGATACGCAGTATTTT.

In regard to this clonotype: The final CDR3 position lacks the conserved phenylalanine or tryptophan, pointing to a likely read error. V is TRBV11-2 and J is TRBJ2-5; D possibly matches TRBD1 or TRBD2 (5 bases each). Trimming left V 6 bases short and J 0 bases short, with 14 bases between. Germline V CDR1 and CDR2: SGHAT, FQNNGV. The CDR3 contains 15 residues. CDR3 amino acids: CASRTRGQYQETQYL. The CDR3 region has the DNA TGTGCCAGCAGAACACGGGGCCAGTACCAAGAGACCCAGTACCTC.

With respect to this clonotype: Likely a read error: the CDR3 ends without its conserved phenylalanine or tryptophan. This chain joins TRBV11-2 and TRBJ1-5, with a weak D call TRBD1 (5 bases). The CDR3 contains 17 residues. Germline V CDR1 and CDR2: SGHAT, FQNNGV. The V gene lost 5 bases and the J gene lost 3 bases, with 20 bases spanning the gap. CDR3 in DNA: TGTGCCAGCAGCCCGCTCCAGTTGGGGGGAACCAATCAGCCCCAGCATTCT. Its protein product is CASSPLQLGGTNQPQHS.

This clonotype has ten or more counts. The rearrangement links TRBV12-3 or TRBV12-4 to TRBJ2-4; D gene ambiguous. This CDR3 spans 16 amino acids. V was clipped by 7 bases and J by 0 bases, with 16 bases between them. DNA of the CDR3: TGTGCCAGCACCCCTCCAGGCTCACTAGCCAAAAACATTCAGTACTTC. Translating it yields CASTPPGSLAKNIQYF.

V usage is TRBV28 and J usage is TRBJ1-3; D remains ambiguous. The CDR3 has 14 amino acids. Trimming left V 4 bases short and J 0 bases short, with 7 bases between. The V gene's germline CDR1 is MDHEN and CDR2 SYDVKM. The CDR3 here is CASSSYSSGNTIYF. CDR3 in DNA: TGTGCCAGCAGTTCTTACAGCTCTGGAAACACCATATATTTT.

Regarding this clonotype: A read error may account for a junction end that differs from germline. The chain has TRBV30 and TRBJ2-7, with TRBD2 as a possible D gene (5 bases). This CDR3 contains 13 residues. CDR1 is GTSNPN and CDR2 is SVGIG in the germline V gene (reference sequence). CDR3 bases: TGTGCCTGGAGCAGGAGGATCATCTACGAGCGGTACTTC. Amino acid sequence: CAWSRRIIYERYF. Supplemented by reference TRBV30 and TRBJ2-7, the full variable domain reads SQTIHQWPATLVQPVGSPLSLECTVEGTSNPNLYWYRQAAGRGLQLLFYSVGIGQISSEVPQNLSASRPQDRQFILSSKKLLLSDSGFYLCAWSRRIIYERYFGPGTRLTVT.

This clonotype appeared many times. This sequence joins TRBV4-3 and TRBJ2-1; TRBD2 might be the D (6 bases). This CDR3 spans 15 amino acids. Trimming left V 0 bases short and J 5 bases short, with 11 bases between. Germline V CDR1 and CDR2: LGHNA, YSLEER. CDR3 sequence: CASSQDGSWDNEQFF. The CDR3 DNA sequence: TGCGCCAGCAGCCAAGACGGGAGTTGGGACAATGAGCAGTTCTTC.

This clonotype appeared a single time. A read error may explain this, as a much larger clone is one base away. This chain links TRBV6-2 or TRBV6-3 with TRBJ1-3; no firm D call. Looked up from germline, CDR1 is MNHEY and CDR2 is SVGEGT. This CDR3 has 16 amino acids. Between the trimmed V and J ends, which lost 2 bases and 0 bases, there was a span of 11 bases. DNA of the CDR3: TGTGCCAGCAGTTACGGAGTAGTTACCTCTGGAAACACCATATATTTT. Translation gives CASSYGVVTSGNTIYF.

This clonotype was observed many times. The CDR3 DNA is TGTGCCAGCAGTTTATTTGAAACCCTCCACTTT. It specifies CASSLFETLHF. The gene calls are TRBV12-3 or TRBV12-4 and TRBJ1-6; D is undetermined. CDR3 size: 11 residues. Trimming shortened V by 2 bases and J by 14 bases, and 7 bases separated the two germline ends.